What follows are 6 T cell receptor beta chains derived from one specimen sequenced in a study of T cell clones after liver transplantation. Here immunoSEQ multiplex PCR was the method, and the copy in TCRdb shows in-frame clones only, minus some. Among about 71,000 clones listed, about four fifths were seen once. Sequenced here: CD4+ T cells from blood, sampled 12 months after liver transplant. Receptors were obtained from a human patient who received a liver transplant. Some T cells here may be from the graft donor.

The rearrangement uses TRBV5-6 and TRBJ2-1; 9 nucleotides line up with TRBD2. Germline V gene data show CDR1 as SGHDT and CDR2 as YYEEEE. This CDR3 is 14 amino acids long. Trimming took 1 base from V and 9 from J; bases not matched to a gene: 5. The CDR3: CASSLSSGSLEQFF. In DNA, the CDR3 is TGTGCCAGCAGCTTGAGTAGCGGGAGTCTTGAGCAGTTCTTC.

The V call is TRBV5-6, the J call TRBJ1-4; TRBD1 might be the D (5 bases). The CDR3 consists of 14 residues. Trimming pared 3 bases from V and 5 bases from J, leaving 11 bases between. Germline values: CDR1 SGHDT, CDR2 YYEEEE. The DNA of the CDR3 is TGTGCCAGCAGCTGGCGCGACAGAAATGAAAAACTGTTTTTT. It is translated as CASSWRDRNEKLFF. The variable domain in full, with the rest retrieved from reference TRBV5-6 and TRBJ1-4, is DAGVTQSPTHLIKTRGQQVTLRCSPKSGHDTVSWYQQALGQGPQFIFQYYEEEERQRGNFPDRFSGHQFPNYSSELNVNALLLGDSALYLCASSWRDRNEKLFFGSGTQLSVL.

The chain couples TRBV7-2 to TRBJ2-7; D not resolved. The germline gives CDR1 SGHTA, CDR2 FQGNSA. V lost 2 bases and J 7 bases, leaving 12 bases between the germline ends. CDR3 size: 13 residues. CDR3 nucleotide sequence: TGTGCCAGCAGCTTAACAATTTGGCGGGAGCAGTACTTC. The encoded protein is CASSLTIWREQYF.

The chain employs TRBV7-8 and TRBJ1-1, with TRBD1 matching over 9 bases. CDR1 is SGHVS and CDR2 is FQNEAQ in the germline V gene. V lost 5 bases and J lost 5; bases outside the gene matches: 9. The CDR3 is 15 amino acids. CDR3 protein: CASSAGTGLRTEAFF. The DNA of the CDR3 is TGTGCCAGCAGCGCCGGGACAGGGCTAAGGACTGAAGCTTTCTTT.

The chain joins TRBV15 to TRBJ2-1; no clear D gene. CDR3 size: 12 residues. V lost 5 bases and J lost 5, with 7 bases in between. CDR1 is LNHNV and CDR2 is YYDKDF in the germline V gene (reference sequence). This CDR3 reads CATSPRDNEQFF. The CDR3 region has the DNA TGTGCCACCAGCCCCCGCGACAATGAGCAGTTCTTC.

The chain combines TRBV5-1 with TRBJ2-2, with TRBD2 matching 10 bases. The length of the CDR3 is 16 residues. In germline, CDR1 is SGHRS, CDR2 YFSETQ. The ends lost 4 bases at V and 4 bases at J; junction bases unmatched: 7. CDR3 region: CASSPDPSGSTGELFF. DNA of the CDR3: TGCGCCAGCAGCCCGGACCCTAGCGGGAGCACCGGGGAGCTGTTTTTT.